This TCR beta chain was retrieved from a study of shared clonotypes between healthy human individuals. Study observations and caveats: Only a few donors were included, so the genetic and exposure-history diversity represented was limited. Larger estimated richness was generally seen in naive subsets than in memory subsets.

CDR3 length: 15 residues. V shed 3 bases and J shed 4 bases, with 13 bases lying between them. CDR1 and CDR2 (germline): SNHLY, FYNNEI. Data came from immunoSEQ multiplex PCR; TCRdb stores just in-frame clones and leaves some out. The sample shows roughly 380,000 clones, about 97% of them seen only once. About this clone: Its antigen is currently unknown.

V gene TRBV2 combines with J gene TRBJ1-5; D remains ambiguous. This TCR came from a man aged 30-40 years in good health. Sequenced material: memory CD8+ T cells sorted from blood. Subset here: CD45RO+ cells pooled with CCR7-negative TemRA cells. The CDR3 sequence is CASSEIGRTNQPQHF. Written as DNA, the CDR3 is TGTGCCAGCAGTGAGATTGGACGGACGAATCAGCCCCAGCATTTT.